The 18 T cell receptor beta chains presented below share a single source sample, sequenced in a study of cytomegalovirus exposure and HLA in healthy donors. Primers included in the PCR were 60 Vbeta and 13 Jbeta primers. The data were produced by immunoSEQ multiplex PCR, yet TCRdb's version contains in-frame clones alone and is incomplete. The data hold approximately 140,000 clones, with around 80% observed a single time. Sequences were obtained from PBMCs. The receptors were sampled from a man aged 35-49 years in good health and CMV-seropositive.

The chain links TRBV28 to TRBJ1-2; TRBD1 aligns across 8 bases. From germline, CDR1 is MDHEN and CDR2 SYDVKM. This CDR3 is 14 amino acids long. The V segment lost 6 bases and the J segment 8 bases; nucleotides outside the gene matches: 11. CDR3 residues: CASSYRQGAEGYTF. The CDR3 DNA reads TGTGCCAGCAGCTACCGTCAGGGGGCAGAAGGCTACACCTTC.

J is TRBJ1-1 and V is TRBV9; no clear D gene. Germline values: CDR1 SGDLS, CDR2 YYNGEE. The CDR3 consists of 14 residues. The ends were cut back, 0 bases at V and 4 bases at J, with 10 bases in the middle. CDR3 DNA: TGTGCCAGCAGCGTAGTAGGCGGATTCACTGAAGCTTTCTTT. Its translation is CASSVVGGFTEAFF.

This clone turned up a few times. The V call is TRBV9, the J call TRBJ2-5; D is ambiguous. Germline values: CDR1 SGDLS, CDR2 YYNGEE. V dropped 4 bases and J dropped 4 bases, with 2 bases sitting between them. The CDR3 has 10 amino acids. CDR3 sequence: CASSRETQYF. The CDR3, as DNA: TGTGCCAGCAGCCGAGAGACCCAGTACTTC.

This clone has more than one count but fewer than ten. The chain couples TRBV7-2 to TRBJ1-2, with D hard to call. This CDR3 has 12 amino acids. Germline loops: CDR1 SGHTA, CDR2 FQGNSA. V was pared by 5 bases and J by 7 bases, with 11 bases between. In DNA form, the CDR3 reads TGTGCCAGCAGCCCCTTGGGAGGTGGCTACACCTTC. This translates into CASSPLGGGYTF.

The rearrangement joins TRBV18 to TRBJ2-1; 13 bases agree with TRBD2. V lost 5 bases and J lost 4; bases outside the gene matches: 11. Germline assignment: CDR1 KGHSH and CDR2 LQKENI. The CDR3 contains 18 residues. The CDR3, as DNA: TGTGCCAGCTCATCCACTAGCGGGGGGGCCGTACAGTACAATGAGCAGTTCTTC. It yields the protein CASSSTSGGAVQYNEQFF.

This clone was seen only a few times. Here the CDR3 reads CASSQDWSKEQYF. CDR3 DNA sequence: TGCGCCAGCAGCCAAGATTGGAGCAAGGAGCAGTACTTC. The chain carries TRBV4-3 and TRBJ2-7; D is unresolved. Germline V CDR1 and CDR2: LGHNA, YSLEER. The CDR3 totals 13 residues. V lost 0 bases and J lost 7, with 10 bases in between.

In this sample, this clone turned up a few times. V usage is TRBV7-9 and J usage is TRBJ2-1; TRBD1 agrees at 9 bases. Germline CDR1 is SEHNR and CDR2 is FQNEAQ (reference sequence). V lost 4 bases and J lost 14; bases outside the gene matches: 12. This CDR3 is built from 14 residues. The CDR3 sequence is CASSSRDRAQPEFF. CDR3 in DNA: TGTGCCAGCAGCTCAAGGGACAGGGCCCAACCGGAGTTCTTC.

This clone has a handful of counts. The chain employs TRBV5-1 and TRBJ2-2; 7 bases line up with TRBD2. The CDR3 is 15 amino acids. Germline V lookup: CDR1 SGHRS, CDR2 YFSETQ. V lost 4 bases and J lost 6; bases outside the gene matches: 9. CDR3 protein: CASSPLAGEAGELFF. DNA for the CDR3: TGCGCCAGCAGCCCGTTGGCGGGGGAGGCCGGGGAGCTGTTTTTT.

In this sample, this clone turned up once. The CDR3 region has the DNA TGTGCCAGCAGCCAAGATCACTTAGCGGGAGGGCCGGCCGGGGAGCTGTTTTTT. Translating it yields CASSQDHLAGGPAGELFF. The V call is TRBV4-2, the J call TRBJ2-2; TRBD2 agrees at 11 bases. The germline V gene has CDR1 LGHNA and CDR2 YNFKEQ. V was clipped by 0 bases and J by 6 bases; unmatched bases: 9. The CDR3 length is 18 residues.

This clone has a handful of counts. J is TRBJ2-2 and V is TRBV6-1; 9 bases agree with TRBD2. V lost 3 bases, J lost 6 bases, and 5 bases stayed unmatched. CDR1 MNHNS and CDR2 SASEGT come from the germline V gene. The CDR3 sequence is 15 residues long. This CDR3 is CASSDRREGPGELFF. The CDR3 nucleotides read TGTGCCAGCAGTGATAGGCGGGAGGGCCCCGGGGAGCTGTTTTTT.

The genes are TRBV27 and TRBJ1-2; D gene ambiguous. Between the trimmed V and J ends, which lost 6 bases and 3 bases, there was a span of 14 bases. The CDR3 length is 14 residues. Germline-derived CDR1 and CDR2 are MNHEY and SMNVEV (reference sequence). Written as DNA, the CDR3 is TGTGCCAGCAGGGCTCCGGGAGTCGACTATGGCTACACCTTC. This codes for CASRAPGVDYGYTF.

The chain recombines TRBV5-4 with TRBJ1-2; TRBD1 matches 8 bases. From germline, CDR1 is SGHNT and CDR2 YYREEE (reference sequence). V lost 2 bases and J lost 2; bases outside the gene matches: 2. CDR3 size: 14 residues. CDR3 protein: CASSFGQGNYGYTF. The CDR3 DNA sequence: TGTGCCAGCAGCTTCGGACAGGGAAACTATGGCTACACCTTC.

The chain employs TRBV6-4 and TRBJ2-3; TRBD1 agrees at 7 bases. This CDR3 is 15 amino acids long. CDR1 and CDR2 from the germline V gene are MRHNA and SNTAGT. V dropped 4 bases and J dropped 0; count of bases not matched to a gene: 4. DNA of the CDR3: TGTGCCAGCAGTGTGGGACAGAGCAGCACAGATACGCAGTATTTT. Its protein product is CASSVGQSSTDTQYF.

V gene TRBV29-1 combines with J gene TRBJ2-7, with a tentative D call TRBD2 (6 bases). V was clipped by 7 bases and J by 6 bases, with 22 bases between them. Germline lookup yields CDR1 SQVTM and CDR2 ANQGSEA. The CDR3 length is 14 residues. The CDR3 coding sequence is TGCAGCGCCGAATCCGGGACTCGGCACGGCGAGCAGTACTTC. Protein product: CSAESGTRHGEQYF.

The CDR3 is CASSGGLETQYF. The CDR3 DNA follows: TGCGCCAGCAGCGGGGGACTAGAGACCCAGTACTTC. This chain uses TRBV5-1 with TRBJ2-5, with D tentatively TRBD2 (6 bases). This CDR3 contains 12 residues. V lost 4 bases and J 4 bases, leaving 8 bases between the germline ends. Germline-derived CDR1 and CDR2 are SGHRS and YFSETQ.

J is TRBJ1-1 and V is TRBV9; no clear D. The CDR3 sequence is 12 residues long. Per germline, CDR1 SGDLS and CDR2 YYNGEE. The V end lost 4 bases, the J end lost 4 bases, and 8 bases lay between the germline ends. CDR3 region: CASSPGATEAFF. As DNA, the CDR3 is TGTGCCAGCAGCCCCGGAGCCACTGAAGCTTTCTTT.

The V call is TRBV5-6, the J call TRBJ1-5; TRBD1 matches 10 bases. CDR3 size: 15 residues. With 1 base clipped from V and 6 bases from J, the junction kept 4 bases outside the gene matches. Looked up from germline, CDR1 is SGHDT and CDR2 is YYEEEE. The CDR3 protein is CASSLIRTGGQPQHF. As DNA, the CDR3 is TGTGCCAGCAGCTTGATTAGGACAGGGGGTCAGCCCCAGCATTTT.

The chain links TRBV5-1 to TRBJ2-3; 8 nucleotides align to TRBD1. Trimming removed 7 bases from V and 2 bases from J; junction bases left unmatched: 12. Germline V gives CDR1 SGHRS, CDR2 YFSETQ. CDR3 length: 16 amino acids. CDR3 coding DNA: TGCGCCAGCGGCGAAGGGGCGGGACAGGTCACAGATACGCAGTATTTT. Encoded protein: CASGEGAGQVTDTQYF.